A selection of T cell receptor beta chains follows, all from one sample in a study of CD8 T cells in ankylosing spondylitis. TCRdb recomputed calls from the 5' RACE reads with MiXCR, one row per CDR3 protein. The table includes 800,000 to 900,000 distinct CDR3 sequences, about 11% detected once. What was sequenced was blood, either unsorted or a sorted T cell fraction (not recorded which). These receptors all come from a male donor with ankylosing spondylitis. Both conserved end residues are part of each CDR3. The D gene is left open where the match is weak. Only some rows state a clone size, as once, few, many or a class for expanded clones.

TRBV20-1,TRBD1,TRBJ2-5,few,TGCAGTGCTCCAAGGACAGGGAAAGAGACCCAGTACTTC,CSAPRTGKETQYF
TRBV20-1,TRBD1,TRBJ1-1,.,TGCAGTGCTGCGCCGCCGGGACAGGGCAAGGGCACTGAAGCTTTCTTT,CSAAPPGQGKGTEAFF
TRBV29-1,.,TRBJ1-4,.,TGCAGCGTAGAACAGGGTTGGCGGGAAAAACTGTTTTTT,CSVEQGWREKLFF
TRBV7-9,TRBD1,TRBJ2-1,many,TGTGCCAGCAGCTTACCCCCTAGACAGGGGAATGAGCAGTTCTTC,CASSLPPRQGNEQFF
TRBV20-1,TRBD2,TRBJ2-3,many,TGCAGTGCTATTCTACTAGCGGGGGGGCCGGATACGCAGTATTTT,CSAILLAGGPDTQYF
TRBV5-1,.,TRBJ2-6,few,TGCGCCAGCAAACGAGGTAACTCTGGGGCCAACGTCCTGACTTTC,CASKRGNSGANVLTF
TRBV28,.,TRBJ2-7,few,TGTGCCAGCAGACCGATAGCTAATACCTACGAGCAGTACTTC,CASRPIANTYEQYF
TRBV6-1,TRBD1,TRBJ1-1,many,TGTGCCAGCAGGCGAACAGGGGGTCTTAACACTGAAGCTTTCTTT,CASRRTGGLNTEAFF
TRBV12-3/TRBV12-4,TRBD2,TRBJ2-7,.,TGTGCCAGCAGTACCCGCGGGGGGTCCTACGAGCAGTACTTC,CASSTRGGSYEQYF
TRBV21-1,.,TRBJ2-7,.,TGTGCCACCCCACCCAGGGCCTACGAGCAGTACTTC,CATPPRAYEQYF
TRBV29-1,.,TRBJ1-2,many,TGCAGCGTTGAAGATCGGCGGGGCGGAGGCTACACCTTC,CSVEDRRGGGYTF
TRBV20-1,TRBD1,TRBJ2-7,few,TGCAGTGCTAAAATCGGGACAGAAGACTACGAGCAGTACTTC,CSAKIGTEDYEQYF
TRBV7-2,.,TRBJ2-3,.,TGTGCCAGCAGTCTGGACTGGCAGGCTGATACGCAGTATTTT,CASSLDWQADTQYF
TRBV20-1,TRBD1,TRBJ1-5,once,TGCAGTGCACCCCCGACAGGGGGCAATCAGCCCCAGCATTTT,CSAPPTGGNQPQHF
TRBV9,.,TRBJ2-3,.,TGTGCCAGCAGCGTTTTACGGGGGCTAGGAGATACGCAGTATTTT,CASSVLRGLGDTQYF
TRBV20-1,.,TRBJ2-5,few,TGCAGTGCTAGAGACCCTCGGGGGCAAGAGACCCAGTACTTC,CSARDPRGQETQYF
TRBV7-2,.,TRBJ2-3,many,TGTGCCAGCAGCTTTAAAGTCTCACCAGATACGCAGTATTTT,CASSFKVSPDTQYF
TRBV29-1,TRBD1,TRBJ2-7,many,TGCAGCAGTAACAGGGGGCGCGAGTCCTACGAGCAGTACTTC,CSSNRGRESYEQYF
TRBV4-3,.,TRBJ2-7,few,TGCGCCAGCAGCCAAGATCCGGGGGAGTTCTACGAGCAGTACTTC,CASSQDPGEFYEQYF
TRBV7-4,.,TRBJ2-7,.,TGTGCCAGCAGCTTAGATTATGACAGGCCGACCTACGAGCAGTACTTC,CASSLDYDRPTYEQYF
TRBV11-3,.,TRBJ2-5,.,TGTGCCAGCAGCTTAGAGGCTCGGGAGACCCAGTACTTC,CASSLEARETQYF
TRBV7-2,.,TRBJ2-7,many,TGTGCCAGCAGCTTAGTCAGTTATACCTACGAGCAGTACTTC,CASSLVSYTYEQYF
TRBV10-3,.,TRBJ1-4,few,TGTGCCATCAGTGAGTTCGGAGGAGATGAAAAACTGTTTTTT,CAISEFGGDEKLFF
TRBV6-5,.,TRBJ1-2,.,TGTGCCAGCAGTTATTCCCGGCACGGCTACTATGGCTACACCTTC,CASSYSRHGYYGYTF
TRBV5-1,TRBD1,TRBJ1-1,.,TGCGCCAGCAACCCGACAGGGTCGGGCACTGAAGCTTTCTTT,CASNPTGSGTEAFF
TRBV10-3,.,TRBJ2-2,.,TGTGCCATCAGGGCTGGACAGTTGAACACCGGGGAGCTGTTTTTT,CAIRAGQLNTGELFF
TRBV7-2,.,TRBJ2-7,.,TGTGCCAGCAGCTTAGCCCAACTGCCAGTCGAGCAGTACTTC,CASSLAQLPVEQYF
TRBV11-2,.,TRBJ1-5,.,TGTGCCAGCAGCTGGGGAGCTGCTCAGCCCCAGCATTTT,CASSWGAAQPQHF
TRBV15,.,TRBJ1-2,few,TGTGCCACCAGCAGAGATCGAGTCAGGGACTATGGCTACACCTTC,CATSRDRVRDYGYTF
TRBV20-1,TRBD1,TRBJ1-1,.,TGCAGTGCCCCGACAGGGGGGGGTGAAGCTTTCTTT,CSAPTGGGEAFF
TRBV6-1,.,TRBJ1-1,.,TGTGCCAGCAGTGAACGGGGGGTAGCTTTCTTT,CASSERGVAFF
TRBV4-1,TRBD1,TRBJ1-5,.,TGCGCCAGCAGCCCTAGGACAGGGGCGGGACAGCCCCAGCATTTT,CASSPRTGAGQPQHF
TRBV12-3/TRBV12-4,.,TRBJ2-2,many,TGTGCCAGCAGTTTAGAGTTAGGATACACCGGGGAGCTGTTTTTT,CASSLELGYTGELFF
TRBV29-1,.,TRBJ2-3,many,TGCAGCGTTGAACAGGGGATCGCAGATACGCAGTATTTT,CSVEQGIADTQYF
TRBV5-1,TRBD2,TRBJ2-1,.,TGCGCCAGCAGCTTGGCACTAGCGGGGACCAATGAGCAGTTCTTC,CASSLALAGTNEQFF
TRBV5-1,.,TRBJ2-3,.,TGCGCCAGCAGCGCCGGGACTCCCAAGTTCACAGATACGCAGTATTTT,CASSAGTPKFTDTQYF
TRBV6-5,.,TRBJ1-5,many,TGTGCCAGCAGTTATGTGAATCGCGGCAATCAGCCCCAGCATTTT,CASSYVNRGNQPQHF
TRBV5-1,.,TRBJ2-7,few,TGCGCCAGCAGCTTGGCCGGGCAGAACGAGCAGTACTTC,CASSLAGQNEQYF
TRBV18,.,TRBJ2-1,many,TGTGCCAGCTCAAGGGAGCATCGCGATGAGCAGTTCTTC,CASSREHRDEQFF
TRBV4-1,TRBD1,TRBJ1-2,few,TGCGCCAGCAGCCAGCCGACAGGGGGGAACTATGGCTACACCTTC,CASSQPTGGNYGYTF
TRBV5-1,TRBD1,TRBJ1-4,.,TGCGCCAGCAGCGGGGGACAGCAGAATGAAAAACTGTTTTTT,CASSGGQQNEKLFF
TRBV7-2,.,TRBJ2-7,.,TGTGCCAGCAGCTTAAAGGACTCCTACGAGCAGTACTTC,CASSLKDSYEQYF
TRBV28,.,TRBJ1-5,.,TGTGCCAGCAGACTACTTCCCGATCAGCCCCAGCATTTT,CASRLLPDQPQHF
TRBV29-1,TRBD1,TRBJ2-3,many,TGCAGCGTTGGGGACAGGGGCACAGATACGCAGTATTTT,CSVGDRGTDTQYF
TRBV5-1,.,TRBJ2-1,few,TGCGCCAGCAGCTTAGGGCATGCTGATGAGCAGTTCTTC,CASSLGHADEQFF
TRBV6-1,TRBD1,TRBJ2-2,.,TGTGCCAGCAGTCAACAGGGGACGGGGTCCGGGGAGCTGTTTTTT,CASSQQGTGSGELFF
TRBV2,.,TRBJ2-3,.,TGTGCCAGCAGTGAAGAGTCCGCGGGGGCCGACACAGATACGCAGTATTTT,CASSEESAGADTDTQYF
TRBV24-1,TRBD2,TRBJ2-1,few,TGTGCCACCAGTGACCCGCTGGGACTAGGGCACAATGAGCAGTTCTTC,CATSDPLGLGHNEQFF
TRBV6-5,TRBD2,TRBJ2-1,many,TGTGCCAGCAGTTCCGTAGTAGCGGGAGGACCCAATGAGCAGTTCTTC,CASSSVVAGGPNEQFF
TRBV5-6,TRBD1,TRBJ1-2,.,TGTGCCAGCATGAGGGACAGCAGGCTTTATGGCTACACCTTC,CASMRDSRLYGYTF
TRBV12-3/TRBV12-4,TRBD2,TRBJ2-1,.,TGTGCCAGTCAAATGAGCGGGAGGGGGGGGAATGAGCAGTTCTTC,CASQMSGRGGNEQFF
TRBV29-1,.,TRBJ2-3,many,TGCAGCGTTGGCGCGGACCAGGTCACAGATACGCAGTATTTT,CSVGADQVTDTQYF
TRBV20-1,TRBD2,TRBJ2-1,few,TGCAGTGCACCGCAGGGTCTAGCGGATTCCTACAATGAGCAGTTCTTC,CSAPQGLADSYNEQFF
TRBV5-1,.,TRBJ2-2,.,TGCGCCAGCAGCTTAACGGGAGCCGCGAACACCGGGGAGCTGTTTTTT,CASSLTGAANTGELFF
TRBV6-2/TRBV6-3,.,TRBJ1-1,.,TGTGCCAGCAGCGAGAGGGGTGTCGGCACTGAAGCTTTCTTT,CASSERGVGTEAFF
TRBV20-1,TRBD2,TRBJ2-4,few,TGCAGTGCCAGGACTAGCGGGAGGGCGGACATTCAGTACTTC,CSARTSGRADIQYF
TRBV6-5,.,TRBJ1-6,few,TGTGCCAGCAGTTCCACCGACGGCAGCTCACCCCTCCACTTT,CASSSTDGSSPLHF
TRBV4-3,.,TRBJ1-1,many,TGCGCCAGCAGCCAAGAACCCCGAAACACTGAAGCTTTCTTT,CASSQEPRNTEAFF
TRBV19,.,TRBJ1-3,.,TGTGCCAGTACCGACCCCCGCAGGGGTGATGGAAACACCATATATTTT,CASTDPRRGDGNTIYF
TRBV7-2,.,TRBJ2-1,.,TGTGCCAGCAGCTTATTGTGGGGCCCCTACAATGAGCAGTTCTTC,CASSLLWGPYNEQFF